This T cell receptor (beta chain) emerged from a study of identical twins. This clonotype appeared a few times. TCRdb reprocessed the 5' RACE reads via MiXCR and lists one record per CDR3 protein. The sample contains hundreds of thousands of distinct CDR3 sequences, under 9.5% of which appear only once. The sample also formed part of further work on yellow fever vaccine responses in identical twins.

Specimen: memory (CD45RO+) T cells sorted from blood. This TCR was recovered from a woman between 18 and 29 years old in good health.

This CDR3 reads CATNQDSGELFF. CDR3 in DNA: TGTGCCACCAATCAGGATTCCGGGGAGCTGTTTTTT. The chain combines TRBV24-1 with TRBJ2-2; D is undetermined. This CDR3 is built from 12 residues. Germline CDR1 reads KGHDR; CDR2 reads SFDVKD. Trimming cost V 8 bases and J 6 bases, with 9 bases left between them.